Sequencing of this T cell receptor beta chain was carried out in a study of T cells after yellow fever vaccination. TCR cDNA, made by 5'RACE template switching, carried an added universal primer site and UMIs. TCRdb ran MiXCR on the 5' RACE reads and lists one entry per CDR3 protein. The top ten hold about 16% of the sample, which has around 500,000 distinct CDR3 sequences, roughly 22% seen once. Study-wide results and limits: There was a small share of clonotypes that showed up in both the CD4 and CD8 compartments. Post-booster repertoires contained most primary-vaccination clones again (roughly 97% CD4, approximately 86% CD8).

For this clonotype: Its cognate antigen is unknown.

This clonotype was sampled from a man aged 18 to 29 who received the YFV17D yellow fever vaccine. Sequenced here: PBMCs, sampled about 21 days after the first yellow fever vaccination.

The CDR3: CASSQGQGEGYTF. The CDR3 DNA sequence: TGCGCCAGCAGCCAAGGACAGGGGGAGGGCTACACCTTC. The chain recombines TRBV4-1 with TRBJ1-2; 9 bases line up with TRBD1. This CDR3 spans 13 amino acids. V lost 1 base and J lost 8; bases outside the gene matches: 2. Germline-derived CDR1 and CDR2 are MGHRA and YSYEKL.